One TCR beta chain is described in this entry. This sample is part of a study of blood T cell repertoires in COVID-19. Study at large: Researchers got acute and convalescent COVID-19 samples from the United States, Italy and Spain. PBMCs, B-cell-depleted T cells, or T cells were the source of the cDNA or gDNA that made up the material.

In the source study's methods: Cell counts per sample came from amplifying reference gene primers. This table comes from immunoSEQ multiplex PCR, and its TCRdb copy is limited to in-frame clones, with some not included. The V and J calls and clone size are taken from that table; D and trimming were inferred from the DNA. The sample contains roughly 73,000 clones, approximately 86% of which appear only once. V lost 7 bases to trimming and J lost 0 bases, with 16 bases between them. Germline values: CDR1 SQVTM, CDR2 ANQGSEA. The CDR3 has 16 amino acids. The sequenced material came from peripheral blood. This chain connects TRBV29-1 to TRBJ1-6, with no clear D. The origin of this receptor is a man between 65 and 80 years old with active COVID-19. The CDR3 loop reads CSATRPVFSYNSPLHF. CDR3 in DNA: TGCAGCGCCACCCGCCCGGTTTTCTCCTATAATTCACCCCTCCACTTT.